The rows below give T cell receptor beta chains drawn from one sample of a study of T cell changes during pregnancy in multiple sclerosis. The method was immunoSEQ multiplex PCR; TCRdb's version includes in-frame clones alone and lacks a portion of them. The sample lists approximately 110,000 clones, approximately 93% occurring once. Sequences were derived from peripheral blood, sampled after pregnancy. The receptors were sampled from a female donor with multiple sclerosis, enrolled in a pregnancy study. Both conserved end residues are part of each CDR3. The D gene is left open where the match is weak. Clone size is stated in some rows and not others, as once, few, many or a class when expanded.

D gene	clone size	V gene	CDR3 length	J gene	CDR3 DNA	CDR3 protein
.	.	TRBV6-5	15	TRBJ2-7	TGTGCCAGCAGTCACACGGCGCGGAAAAAGGTCGAGCAGTACTTC	CASSHTARKKVEQYF
TRBD1	.	TRBV7-2	15	TRBJ1-3	TGTGCCAGCAGCCTACGGACAGGGGCTGGAAACACCATATATTTT	CASSLRTGAGNTIYF
TRBD1	.	TRBV7-9	16	TRBJ1-1	TGTGCCAGCAGCCCCATAGATGGGGACAGGAACACTGAAGCTTTCTTT	CASSPIDGDRNTEAFF
TRBD2	.	TRBV2	15	TRBJ2-5	TGTGCCAGCAGTGGGACTAGCGGGGTGGCGGAGACCCAGTACTTC	CASSGTSGVAETQYF
.	.	TRBV15	17	TRBJ1-3	TGTGCCACCAGCAGAGACGGGGTACAGGGCCCTGGAAACACCATATATTTT	CATSRDGVQGPGNTIYF
TRBD1	.	TRBV18	14	TRBJ1-2	TGTGCCAGCTCACCGGGACAGGGTAGCTATGGCTACACCTTC	CASSPGQGSYGYTF
TRBD1	.	TRBV11-2	14	TRBJ2-7	TGTGCCAGCAGCTCCCGGGACAGGGGCGGCGAGCAGTACTTC	CASSSRDRGGEQYF
.	.	TRBV5-1	16	TRBJ1-1	TGCGCCAGCAGCTTGGGAGACGGAGTCATGAACACTGAAGCTTTCTTT	CASSLGDGVMNTEAFF
.	.	TRBV5-6	13	TRBJ2-5	TGTGCCAGCAGCTTGTGGGGCAGCGAGACCCAGTACTTC	CASSLWGSETQYF
TRBD1	.	TRBV29-1	13	TRBJ1-1	TGCAGCGACGGACAGGGCGAGGGCACTGAAGCTTTCTTT	CSDGQGEGTEAFF
TRBD1	.	TRBV5-1	18	TRBJ1-3	TGCGCCAGCAGCTTTGGGGACAGCTTCTACAGGGCTGGAAACACCATATATTTT	CASSFGDSFYRAGNTIYF
TRBD2	.	TRBV6-1	18	TRBJ2-2	TGTGCCAGCAGTGACGGACTAGCGGGGGCCGCGAACACCGGGGAGCTGTTTTTT	CASSDGLAGAANTGELFF
.	.	TRBV13	11	TRBJ2-3	TGTGCCAGCGAGAGCACAGATACGCAGTATTTT	CASESTDTQYF
TRBD2	.	TRBV2	16	TRBJ2-7	TGTGCCAGCAGAGGACTAGCGGGGGGGGATTGGGGCGAGCAGTACTTC	CASRGLAGGDWGEQYF
.	once	TRBV7-9	16	TRBJ2-7	TGTGCCAGCAGCTTGGGTCTTCCCGGACTCCTAGGCGAGCAGTACTTC	CASSLGLPGLLGEQYF
TRBD2	.	TRBV6-4	16	TRBJ2-3	TGTGCCAGCAGTGACTCGACTAGCGGGGGGGCAGATACGCAGTATTTT	CASSDSTSGGADTQYF
.	.	TRBV15	14	TRBJ2-1	TGTGCCACCAGCTTAACAGGGTCAGGCAATGAGCAGTTCTTC	CATSLTGSGNEQFF
.	.	TRBV5-4	13	TRBJ1-1	TGTGCCAGCACCGCCAGCGAAGAACCTGAAGCTTTCTTT	CASTASEEPEAFF
.	.	TRBV6-1	14	TRBJ2-3	TGTGCCAGCAGTGTGGGGCAGGGGTCGGATACGCAGTATTTT	CASSVGQGSDTQYF
.	once	TRBV10-2	15	TRBJ2-1	TGCGCCAGCAGTGAGTGGGGGGGGGCTACAAATGAGCAGTTCTTC	CASSEWGGATNEQFF
.	.	TRBV29-1	15	TRBJ2-7	TGCAGCGTGGTCCTCTCAGACTCTCCAACCTACGAGCAGTACTTC	CSVVLSDSPTYEQYF
.	.	TRBV7-9	14	TRBJ1-4	TGTGCCAGCAGCTTCGGGGAGGGAGGGGAAAAACTGTTTTTT	CASSFGEGGEKLFF
TRBD2	.	TRBV9	14	TRBJ2-2	TGTGCCAGCAGCGTATTAGCGGGGCCCGGGGAGCTGTTTTTT	CASSVLAGPGELFF
.	.	TRBV5-8	14	TRBJ1-2	TGTGCCAGCAGCTTGGGGGGCATAAGCTATGGCTACACCTTC	CASSLGGISYGYTF
.	.	TRBV10-3	14	TRBJ1-6	TGTGCCATCAGTGAGTCGGGGGACTATTCACCCCTCCACTTT	CAISESGDYSPLHF
TRBD1	.	TRBV30	14	TRBJ1-6	TGTGCCTGGAGCGTCGACAGGGAGGTTGCACCCCTCCACTTT	CAWSVDREVAPLHF
TRBD2	.	TRBV5-1	13	TRBJ2-3	TGCGCCAGCAGCAACGGACTAGCCGATACGCAGTATTTT	CASSNGLADTQYF
TRBD2	.	TRBV7-2	17	TRBJ2-2	TGTGCCAGCAGCCTCGGACTAGCGGGGGTTGTTGCCGGGGAGCTGTTTTTT	CASSLGLAGVVAGELFF
.	.	TRBV5-6	14	TRBJ1-2	TGTGCCAGCAGCGCCAACGGGGTGCGCTATGGCTACACCTTC	CASSANGVRYGYTF
.	.	TRBV7-8	13	TRBJ1-5	TGTGCCAGCAGCTTAGAGGGGGATCAGCCCCAGCATTTT	CASSLEGDQPQHF
.	.	TRBV30	14	TRBJ2-7	TGTGCCTGGAGTGTAGGGGGAAGCTCCTACGAGCAGTACTTC	CAWSVGGSSYEQYF